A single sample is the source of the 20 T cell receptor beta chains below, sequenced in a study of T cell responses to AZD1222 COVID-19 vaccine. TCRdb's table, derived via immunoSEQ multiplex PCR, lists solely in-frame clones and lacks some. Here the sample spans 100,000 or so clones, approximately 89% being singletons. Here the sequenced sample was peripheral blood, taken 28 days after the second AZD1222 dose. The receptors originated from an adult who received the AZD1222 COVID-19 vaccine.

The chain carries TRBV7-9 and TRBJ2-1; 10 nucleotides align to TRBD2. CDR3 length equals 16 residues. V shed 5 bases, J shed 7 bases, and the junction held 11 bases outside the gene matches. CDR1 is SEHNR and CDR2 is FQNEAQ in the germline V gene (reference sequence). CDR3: CASSPQGLAGANEQFF. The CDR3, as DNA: TGTGCCAGCAGCCCCCAGGGGCTAGCGGGGGCAAATGAGCAGTTCTTC.

The CDR3 loop reads CASSLEAGTGEQYF. The CDR3 region has the DNA TGTGCCAGCAGCTTAGAGGCGGGAACGGGGGAGCAGTACTTC. V usage is TRBV7-2 and J usage is TRBJ2-7, with D possibly TRBD2 on 6 matching bases. Trimming stripped 1 base from V and 7 bases from J, with 14 bases between. The CDR3 spans 14 residues. Germline V gene lookup returns CDR1 SGHTA and CDR2 FQGNSA.

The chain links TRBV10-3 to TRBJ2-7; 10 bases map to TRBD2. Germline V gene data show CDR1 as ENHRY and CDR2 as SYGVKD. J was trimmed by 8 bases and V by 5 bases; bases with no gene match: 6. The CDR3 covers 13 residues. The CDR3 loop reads CAISTSGASQQYF. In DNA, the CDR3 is TGTGCCATCAGTACTAGCGGGGCCTCTCAGCAGTACTTC.

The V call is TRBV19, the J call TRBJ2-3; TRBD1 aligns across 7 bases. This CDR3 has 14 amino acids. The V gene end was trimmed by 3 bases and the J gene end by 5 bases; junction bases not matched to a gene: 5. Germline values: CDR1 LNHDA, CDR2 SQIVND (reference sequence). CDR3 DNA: TGTGCCAGTAGTATCGGGACAGATAGAGATACGCAGTATTTT. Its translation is CASSIGTDRDTQYF. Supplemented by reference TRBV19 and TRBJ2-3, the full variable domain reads DGGITQSPKYLFRKEGQNVTLSCEQNLNHDAMYWYRQDPGQGLRLIYYSQIVNDFQKGDIAEGYSVSREKKESFPLTVTSAQKNPTAFYLCASSIGTDRDTQYFGPGTRLTVL.

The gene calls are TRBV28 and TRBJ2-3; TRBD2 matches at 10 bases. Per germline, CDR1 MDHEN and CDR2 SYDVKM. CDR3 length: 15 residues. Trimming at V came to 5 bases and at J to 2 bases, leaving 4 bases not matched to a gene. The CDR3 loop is CASSLGLAVTDTQYF. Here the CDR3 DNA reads TGTGCCAGCAGTCTAGGACTAGCGGTCACAGATACGCAGTATTTT.

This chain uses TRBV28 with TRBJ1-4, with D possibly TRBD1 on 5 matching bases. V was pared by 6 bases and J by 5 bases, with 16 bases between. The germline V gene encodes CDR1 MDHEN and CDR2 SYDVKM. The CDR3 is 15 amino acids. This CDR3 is CASRGDGGPNEKLFF. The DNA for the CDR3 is TGTGCCAGCAGAGGGGATGGGGGTCCCAATGAAAAACTGTTTTTT.

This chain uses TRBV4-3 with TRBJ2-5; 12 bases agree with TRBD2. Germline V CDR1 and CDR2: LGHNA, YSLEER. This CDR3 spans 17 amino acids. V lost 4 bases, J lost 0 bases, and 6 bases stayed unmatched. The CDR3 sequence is CASSRTSGDTYQETQYF. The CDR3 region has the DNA TGCGCCAGCAGCCGGACTAGCGGGGATACGTACCAAGAGACCCAGTACTTC.

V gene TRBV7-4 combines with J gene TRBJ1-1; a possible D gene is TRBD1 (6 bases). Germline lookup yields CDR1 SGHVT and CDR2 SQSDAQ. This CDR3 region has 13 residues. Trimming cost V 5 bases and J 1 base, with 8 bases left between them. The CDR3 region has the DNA TGTGCCAGCAGCGAAGGGGGGAACACTGAAGCTTTCTTT. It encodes CASSEGGNTEAFF. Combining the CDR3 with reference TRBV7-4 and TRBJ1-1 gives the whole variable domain GAGVSQSPRYKVAKRGRDVALRCDSISGHVTLYWYRQTLGQGSEVLTYSQSDAQRDKSGRPSGRFSAERPERSVSTLKIQRTEQGDSAVYLCASSEGGNTEAFFGQGTRLTVV.

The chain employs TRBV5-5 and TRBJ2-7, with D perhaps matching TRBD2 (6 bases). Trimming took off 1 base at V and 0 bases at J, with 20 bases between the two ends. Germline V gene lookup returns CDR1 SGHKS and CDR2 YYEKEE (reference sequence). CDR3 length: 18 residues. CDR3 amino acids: CASSLFAPGAAGSYEQYF. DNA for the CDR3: TGTGCCAGCAGCTTGTTTGCCCCTGGGGCAGCGGGCTCCTACGAGCAGTACTTC. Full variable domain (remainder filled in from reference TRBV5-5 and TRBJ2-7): DAGVTQSPTHLIKTRGQQVTLRCSPISGHKSVSWYQQVLGQGPQFIFQYYEKEERGRGNFPDRFSARQFPNYSSELNVNALLLGDSALYLCASSLFAPGAAGSYEQYFGPGTRLTVT.

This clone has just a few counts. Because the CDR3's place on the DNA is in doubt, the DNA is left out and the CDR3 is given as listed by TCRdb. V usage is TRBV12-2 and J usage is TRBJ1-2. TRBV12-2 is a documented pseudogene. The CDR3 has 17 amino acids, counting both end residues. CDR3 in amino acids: CASRLELWAAGSYGYTF.

The CDR3 region has the DNA TGTGCCAGCACCTTAAACCAGGGGGGTTATGGCTACACCTTC. This translates into CASTLNQGGYGYTF. The chain recombines TRBV6-6 with TRBJ1-2, with 7 bases fitting TRBD1. CDR1 is MNHNY and CDR2 is SVGAGI in the germline V gene (reference sequence). The CDR3 loop spans 14 amino acids. Trimming at V came to 7 bases and at J to 5 bases, leaving 10 bases not matched to a gene.

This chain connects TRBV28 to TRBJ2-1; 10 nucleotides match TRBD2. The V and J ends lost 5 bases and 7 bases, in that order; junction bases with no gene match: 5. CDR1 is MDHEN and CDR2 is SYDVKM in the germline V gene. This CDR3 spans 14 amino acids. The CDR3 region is CASSTSGIRNEQFF. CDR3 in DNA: TGTGCCAGCAGTACTAGCGGGATAAGGAATGAGCAGTTCTTC.

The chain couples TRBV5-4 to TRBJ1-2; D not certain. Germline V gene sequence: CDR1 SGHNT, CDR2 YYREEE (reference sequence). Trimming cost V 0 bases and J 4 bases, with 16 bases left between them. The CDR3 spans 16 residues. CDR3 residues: CASSLVGRKQLYGYTF. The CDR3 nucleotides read TGTGCCAGCAGCTTGGTGGGGAGGAAACAGCTCTATGGCTACACCTTC.

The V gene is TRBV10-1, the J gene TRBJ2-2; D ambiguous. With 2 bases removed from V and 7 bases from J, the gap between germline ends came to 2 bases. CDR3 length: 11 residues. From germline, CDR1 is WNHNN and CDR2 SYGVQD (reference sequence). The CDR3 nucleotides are TGCGCCAGCAGTGAGGGCGGGGAGCTGTTTTTT. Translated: CASSEGGELFF.

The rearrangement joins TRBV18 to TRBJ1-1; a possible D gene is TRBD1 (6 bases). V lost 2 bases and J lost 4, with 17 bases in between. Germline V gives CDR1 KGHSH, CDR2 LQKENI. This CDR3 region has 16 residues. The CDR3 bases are TGTGCCAGCTCACCAGGGAGCGGGACACGGGCCACTGAAGCTTTCTTT. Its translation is CASSPGSGTRATEAFF.

The CDR3: CASSPTRKREADTQYF. DNA for the CDR3: TGTGCCAGCAGCCCCACCAGGAAGCGGGAGGCAGATACGCAGTATTTT. The chain links TRBV3-1 (or the pseudogene TRBV3-2) to TRBJ2-3, with 9 bases matching TRBD2. The germline gives CDR1 LGHDT, CDR2 YNNKEL (reference sequence). The CDR3 contains 16 residues. The junction had 9 bases not matched to a gene; V was cut back by 4 bases and J by 4 bases.

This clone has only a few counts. CDR3 protein: CASSLMTEQYF. CDR3 bases: TGTGCCAGCAGTCTCATGACAGAGCAGTACTTC. The chain recombines TRBV2 with TRBJ2-7; D gene uncertain. The germline V gene encodes CDR1 SNHLY and CDR2 FYNNEI. The V end was cut by 5 bases, the J end by 7 bases, with 9 bases between. The CDR3 totals 11 residues.

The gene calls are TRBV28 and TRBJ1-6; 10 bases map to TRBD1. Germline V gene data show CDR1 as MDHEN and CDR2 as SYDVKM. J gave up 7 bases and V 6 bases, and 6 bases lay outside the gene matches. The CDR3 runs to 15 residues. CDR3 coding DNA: TGTGCCAGCAGGCTAGACAGGGGGCGAAATTCACCCCTCCACTTT. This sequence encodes CASRLDRGRNSPLHF.

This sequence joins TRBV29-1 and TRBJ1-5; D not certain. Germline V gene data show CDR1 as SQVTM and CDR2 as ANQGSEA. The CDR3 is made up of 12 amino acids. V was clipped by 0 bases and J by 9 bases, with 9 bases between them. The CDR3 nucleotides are TGCAGCGTTGAAGATCCCGGACGGCCCCAGCATTTT. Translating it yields CSVEDPGRPQHF.

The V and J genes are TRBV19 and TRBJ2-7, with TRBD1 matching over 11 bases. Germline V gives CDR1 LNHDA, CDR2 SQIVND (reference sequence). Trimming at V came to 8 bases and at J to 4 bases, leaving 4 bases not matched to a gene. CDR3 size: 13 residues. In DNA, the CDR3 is TGTGCCAGTTCCGGGACAGGGGGTTACGAGCAGTACTTC. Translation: CASSGTGGYEQYF.